This T cell receptor (beta chain) was captured by sequencing in a study of blood T cells in healthy people across ages. In its sample, this clonotype was seen many times. As yet, its antigen is unknown. Findings of the study overall: Naive T cell percentage showed a strong correlation with TCR beta diversity.

The CDR3 length is 15 residues. Germline lookup yields CDR1 MNHEY and CDR2 SVGEGT. Trimming cost V 5 bases and J 6 bases, with 19 bases left between them. Through a sample-barcoded 5' primer and a J-beta primer mix, a second PCR was run for about 6 to 12 cycles. From each sample, at least 2.5 million paired-end reads containing CDR3 were obtained. TCRdb recomputed calls from the 5' RACE reads with MiXCR, one row per CDR3 protein. The sample lists some 900,000 distinct CDR3 sequences, around 26% occurring once. The sequencing sample was made of blood. This receptor was taken from a woman older than 75 in good health. This chain links TRBV6-2 or TRBV6-3 with TRBJ2-5; D not certain. Here the CDR3 DNA reads TGTGCCAGCAGTAGTGTGCAGGTGGACCGACAGACCCAGTACTTC. Protein product: CASSSVQVDRQTQYF.